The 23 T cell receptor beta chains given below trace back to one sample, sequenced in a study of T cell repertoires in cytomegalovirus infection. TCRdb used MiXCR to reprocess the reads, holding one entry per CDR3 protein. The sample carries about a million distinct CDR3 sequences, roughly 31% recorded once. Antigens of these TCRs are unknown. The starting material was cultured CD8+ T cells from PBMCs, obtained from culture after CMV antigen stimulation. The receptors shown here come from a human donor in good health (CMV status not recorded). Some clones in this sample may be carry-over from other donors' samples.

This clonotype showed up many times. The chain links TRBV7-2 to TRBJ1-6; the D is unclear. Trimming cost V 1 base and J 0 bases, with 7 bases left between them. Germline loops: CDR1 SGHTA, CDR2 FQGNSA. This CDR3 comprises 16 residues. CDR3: CASSLDPSSYNSPLHF. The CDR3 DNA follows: TGTGCCAGCAGCTTAGACCCGAGCTCCTATAATTCACCCCTCCACTTT.

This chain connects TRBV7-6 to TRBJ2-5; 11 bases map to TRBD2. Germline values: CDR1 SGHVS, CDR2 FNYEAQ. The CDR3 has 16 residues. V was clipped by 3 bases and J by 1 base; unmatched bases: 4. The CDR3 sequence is CASSFPTSGVQETQYF. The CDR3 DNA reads TGTGCCAGCAGCTTTCCGACTAGCGGGGTCCAAGAGACCCAGTACTTC.

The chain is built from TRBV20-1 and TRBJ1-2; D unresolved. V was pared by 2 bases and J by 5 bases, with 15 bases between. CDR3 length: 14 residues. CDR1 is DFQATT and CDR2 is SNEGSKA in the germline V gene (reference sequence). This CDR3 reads CSARSTSQLYGYTF. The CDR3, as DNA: TGCAGTGCTAGATCGACCTCGCAACTTTATGGCTACACCTTC.

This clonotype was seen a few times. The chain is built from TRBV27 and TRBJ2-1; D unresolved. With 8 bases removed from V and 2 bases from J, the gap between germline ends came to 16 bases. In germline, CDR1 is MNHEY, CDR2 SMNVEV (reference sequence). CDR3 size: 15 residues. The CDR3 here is CASGEEPYTYNEQFF. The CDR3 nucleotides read TGTGCCAGCGGCGAGGAGCCGTACACCTACAATGAGCAGTTCTTC.

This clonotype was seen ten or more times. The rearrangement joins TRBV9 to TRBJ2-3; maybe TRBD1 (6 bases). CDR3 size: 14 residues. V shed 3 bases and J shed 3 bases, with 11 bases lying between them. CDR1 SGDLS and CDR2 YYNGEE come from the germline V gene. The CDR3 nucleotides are TGTGCCAGCAGCGCAAACAGGGTTACAGATACGCAGTATTTT. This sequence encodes CASSANRVTDTQYF.

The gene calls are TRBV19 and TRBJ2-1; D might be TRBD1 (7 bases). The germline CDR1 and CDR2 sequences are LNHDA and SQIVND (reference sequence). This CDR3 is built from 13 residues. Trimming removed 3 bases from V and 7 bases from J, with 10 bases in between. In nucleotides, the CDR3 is TGTGCCAGTAGTATGGAGGGGGCAAATGAGCAGTTCTTC. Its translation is CASSMEGANEQFF.

The CDR3 coding sequence is TGTGCCACCACCTTAGGACTAGCGGGATACAATGAGCAGTTCTTC. Translating it yields CATTLGLAGYNEQFF. The V call is TRBV6-2 or TRBV6-3, the J call TRBJ2-1; 12 nucleotides line up with TRBD2. The CDR3 sequence is 15 residues long. The germline V gene has CDR1 MNHEY and CDR2 SVGEGT. Trimming took 10 bases from V and 4 from J; bases not matched to a gene: 8.

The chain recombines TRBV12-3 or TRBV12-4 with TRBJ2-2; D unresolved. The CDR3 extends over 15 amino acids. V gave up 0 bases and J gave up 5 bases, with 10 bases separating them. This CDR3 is CASSLAEDPTGELFF. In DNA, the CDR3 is TGTGCCAGCAGTTTAGCGGAAGACCCTACCGGGGAGCTGTTTTTT.

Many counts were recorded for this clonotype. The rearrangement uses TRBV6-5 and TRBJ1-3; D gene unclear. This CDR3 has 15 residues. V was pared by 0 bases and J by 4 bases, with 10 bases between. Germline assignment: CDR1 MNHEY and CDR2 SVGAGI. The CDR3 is CASSYSGQTGNTIYF. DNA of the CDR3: TGTGCCAGCAGTTACTCTGGGCAGACGGGAAACACCATATATTTT.

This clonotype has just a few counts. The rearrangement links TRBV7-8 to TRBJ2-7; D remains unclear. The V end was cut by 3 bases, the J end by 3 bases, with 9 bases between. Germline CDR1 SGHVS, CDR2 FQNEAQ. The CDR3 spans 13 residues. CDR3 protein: CASSFDTNYEQYF. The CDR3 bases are TGTGCCAGCAGCTTTGACACAAACTACGAGCAGTACTTC.

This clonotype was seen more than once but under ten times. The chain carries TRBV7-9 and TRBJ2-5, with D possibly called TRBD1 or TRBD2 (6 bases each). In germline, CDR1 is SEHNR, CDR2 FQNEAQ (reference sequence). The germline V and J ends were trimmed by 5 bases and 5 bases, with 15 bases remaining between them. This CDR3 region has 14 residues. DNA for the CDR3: TGTGCCAGCAGCGCGGGACACCTACAGGAGACCCAGTACTTC. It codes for CASSAGHLQETQYF.

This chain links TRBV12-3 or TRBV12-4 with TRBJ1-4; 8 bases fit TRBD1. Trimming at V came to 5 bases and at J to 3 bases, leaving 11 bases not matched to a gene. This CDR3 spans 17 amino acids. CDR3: CASSPFVRTGPNEKLFF. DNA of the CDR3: TGTGCCAGCAGTCCATTTGTCCGGACAGGGCCTAATGAAAAACTGTTTTTT.

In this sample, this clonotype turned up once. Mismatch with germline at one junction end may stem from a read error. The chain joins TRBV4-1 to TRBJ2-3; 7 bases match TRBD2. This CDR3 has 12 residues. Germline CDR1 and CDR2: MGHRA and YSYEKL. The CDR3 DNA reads TGCACCAGCAGCGGGGACACAGATACGCAGTATTTT. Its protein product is CTSSGDTDTQYF.

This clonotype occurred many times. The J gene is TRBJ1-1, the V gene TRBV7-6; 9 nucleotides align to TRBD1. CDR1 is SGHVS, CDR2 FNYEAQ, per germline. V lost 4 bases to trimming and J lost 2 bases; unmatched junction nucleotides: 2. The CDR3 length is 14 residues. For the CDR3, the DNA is TGTGCCAGCAGCTGGGGACAGGGCAACACTGAAGCTTTCTTT. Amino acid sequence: CASSWGQGNTEAFF.

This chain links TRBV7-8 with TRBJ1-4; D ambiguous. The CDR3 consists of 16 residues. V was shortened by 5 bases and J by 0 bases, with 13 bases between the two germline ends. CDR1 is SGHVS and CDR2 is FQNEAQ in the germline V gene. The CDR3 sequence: CASSPVGSSTNEKLFF. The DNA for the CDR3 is TGTGCCAGCAGCCCCGTAGGGTCATCAACTAATGAAAAACTGTTTTTT.

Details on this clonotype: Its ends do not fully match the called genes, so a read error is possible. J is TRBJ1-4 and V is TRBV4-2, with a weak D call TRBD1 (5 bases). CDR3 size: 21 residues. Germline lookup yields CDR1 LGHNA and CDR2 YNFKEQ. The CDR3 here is CVSSQEVGARIILATNEKLFF. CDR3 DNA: TGTGTCAGCAGCCAGGAAGTCGGGGCCAGAATAATACTTGCAACTAATGAAAAACTGTTTTTT.

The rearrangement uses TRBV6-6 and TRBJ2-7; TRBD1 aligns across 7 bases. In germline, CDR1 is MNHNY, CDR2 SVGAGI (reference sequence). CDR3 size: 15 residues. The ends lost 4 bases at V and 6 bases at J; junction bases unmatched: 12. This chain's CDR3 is CASSWDSETFPEQYV. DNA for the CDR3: TGTGCCAGCAGTTGGGACAGCGAAACGTTTCCCGAGCAGTACGTC.

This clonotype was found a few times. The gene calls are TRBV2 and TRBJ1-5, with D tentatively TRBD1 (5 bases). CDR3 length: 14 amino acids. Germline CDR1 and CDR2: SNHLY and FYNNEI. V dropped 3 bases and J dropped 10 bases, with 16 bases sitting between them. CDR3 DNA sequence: TGTGCCAGCAGTGACGGGCGGGGCCCCTTACCCCAGCATTTT. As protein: CASSDGRGPLPQHF.

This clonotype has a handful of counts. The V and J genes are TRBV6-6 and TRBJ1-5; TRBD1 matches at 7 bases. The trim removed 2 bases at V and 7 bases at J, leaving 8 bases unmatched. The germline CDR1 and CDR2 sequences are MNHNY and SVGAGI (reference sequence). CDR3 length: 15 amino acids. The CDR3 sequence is CASSYGTDLEQPQHF. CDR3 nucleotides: TGTGCCAGCAGTTACGGGACAGATCTTGAGCAGCCCCAGCATTTT.

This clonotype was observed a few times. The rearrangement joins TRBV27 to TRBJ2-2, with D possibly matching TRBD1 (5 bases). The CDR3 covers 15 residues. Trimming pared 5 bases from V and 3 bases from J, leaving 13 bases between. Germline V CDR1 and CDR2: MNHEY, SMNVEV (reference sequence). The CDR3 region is CASSPQETDTGELFF. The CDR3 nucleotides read TGTGCCAGCAGTCCACAGGAGACCGACACCGGGGAGCTGTTTTTT.

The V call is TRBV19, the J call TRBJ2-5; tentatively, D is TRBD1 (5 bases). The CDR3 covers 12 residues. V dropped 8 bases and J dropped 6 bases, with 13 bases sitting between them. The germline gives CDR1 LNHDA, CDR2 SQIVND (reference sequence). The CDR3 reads CASGAGLKTQYF. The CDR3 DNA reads TGTGCCAGTGGAGCAGGGCTCAAGACCCAGTACTTC.

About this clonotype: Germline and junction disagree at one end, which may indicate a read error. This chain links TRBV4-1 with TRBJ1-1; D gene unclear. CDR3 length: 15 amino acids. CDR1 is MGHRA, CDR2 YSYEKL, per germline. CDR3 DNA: TGCACCAGCAGCGTAAAAAATCCGGGGAACACTGAAGCTTTCTTT. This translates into CTSSVKNPGNTEAFF.

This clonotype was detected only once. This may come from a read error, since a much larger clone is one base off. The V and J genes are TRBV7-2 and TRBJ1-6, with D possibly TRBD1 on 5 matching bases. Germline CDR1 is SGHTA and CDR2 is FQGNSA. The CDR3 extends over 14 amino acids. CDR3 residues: CASSLAGARSPFHF. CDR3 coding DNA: TGTGCCAGCAGCTTAGCAGGGGCCCGATCACCCTTCCACTTT.